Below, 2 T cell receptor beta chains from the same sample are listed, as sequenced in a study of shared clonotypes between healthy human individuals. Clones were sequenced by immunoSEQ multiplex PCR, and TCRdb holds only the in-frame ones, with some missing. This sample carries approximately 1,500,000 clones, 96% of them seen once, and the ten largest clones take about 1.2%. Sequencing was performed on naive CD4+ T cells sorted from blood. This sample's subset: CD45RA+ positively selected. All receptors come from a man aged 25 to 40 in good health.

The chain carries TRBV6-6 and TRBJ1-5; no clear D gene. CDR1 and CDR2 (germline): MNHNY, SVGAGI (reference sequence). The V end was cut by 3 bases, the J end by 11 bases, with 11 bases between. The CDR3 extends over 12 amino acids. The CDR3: CASSYGSLSQHF. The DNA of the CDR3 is TGTGCCAGCAGTTATGGATCTTTGTCCCAGCATTTT.

In DNA form, the CDR3 reads TGTGCCAGCAGCCCGCAGGGTGGCCCCAATGAGCAGTTCTTC. It translates to CASSPQGGPNEQFF. The V gene is TRBV7-3, the J gene TRBJ2-1; D might be TRBD1 (5 bases). V was shortened by 5 bases and J by 6 bases, with 14 bases between the two germline ends. This CDR3 spans 14 amino acids. Germline CDR1 SGHTA, CDR2 FQGTGA.